The clone carrying this TCR beta chain was detected once. Its matching antigen is unknown. This sample is drawn from a study of CD8+CD57+ T cells in acquired aplastic anemia. Whole-study context: When averaged, DNA from sorted CD4+ and CD8+ cells came to around 3.1 ug. Healthy donors had, on average, around 10 million reads for their CD4+ cells. Study-level points and caveats: Some 28 CD8+ CDR3 sequences occurred in both the patients and the controls. Statistical testing detected no significant gap in CD8+ Simpson's diversity between patients and controls.

Trimming took off 10 bases at V and 0 bases at J, with 25 bases between the two ends. The CDR3 is 17 residues long. Looked up from germline, CDR1 is MGHDK and CDR2 is SYGVNS. Genomic DNA was employed as the template in profiling TCR beta VDJ and CDR3. One entry per CDR3 protein results from TCRdb running MiXCR on the reads. The profile shows fewer than 100,000 distinct CDR3 sequences, 40% to 50% of them singletons. This receptor was taken from a human donor in good health, serving as a control. The sequencing sample was made of sorted CD4+, CD8+, or CD8+CD57+ T cells (not recorded which) from PBMCs. This chain joins TRBV25-1 and TRBJ2-7; the D is unclear. CDR3 coding DNA: TGTGCCATCAGCGACCGGTTCCGGGCCAATAGCTCCTACGAGCAGTACTTC. Translation: CAISDRFRANSSYEQYF.